The 17 T cell receptor beta chains given below trace back to one sample, sequenced in a study of radiation and T cells in renal cell carcinoma. Sequencing used immunoSEQ multiplex PCR; TCRdb keeps in-frame clones, though not all of them. Among 60,000 to 65,000 clones listed, about 80% were seen once. Time point defined: blood 2 weeks post-SBRT. The treatment denotes: 15 Gy SBRT to primary tumor, nephrectomy 4 weeks later. The material sequenced was blood, taken from a patient whose treatment included radiotherapy and nephrectomy. These receptors were obtained from a man in his fifties or sixties with renal cell carcinoma.

For the CDR3, the DNA is TGTGCCAGCAGCTATGGACAGGGGTCAGATACGCAGTATTTT. Its translation is CASSYGQGSDTQYF. This chain links TRBV11-3 with TRBJ2-3, with 9 bases matching TRBD1. This CDR3 is built from 14 residues. The germline V gene has CDR1 SGHNT and CDR2 YENEEA. V was clipped by 4 bases and J by 4 bases; unmatched bases: 3.

This chain joins TRBV11-2 and TRBJ2-7; weak D call: TRBD2 (5 bases). The germline CDR1 and CDR2 sequences are SGHAT and FQNNGV. Trimming left V 5 bases short and J 3 bases short, with 11 bases between. This CDR3 is built from 13 residues. The CDR3 DNA reads TGTGCCAGCAGCCTGATACTAGACTACGAGCAGTACGTC. Translating gives CASSLILDYEQYV.

This chain joins TRBV11-1 and TRBJ2-2; 8 bases map to TRBD2. Looked up from germline, CDR1 is SGHAT and CDR2 is FQDESV (reference sequence). The ends lost 5 bases at V and 4 bases at J; junction bases unmatched: 9. This CDR3 has 16 amino acids. The CDR3 region has the DNA TGTGCCAGCAGCCCCCTGCTACGGGGGGGCACCGGGGAGCTGTTTTTT. Protein product: CASSPLLRGGTGELFF.

The CDR3 here is CASSLKAGGNTIYF. CDR3 DNA: TGTGCCAGCAGCTTAAAGGCGGGGGGAAACACCATATATTTT. This chain links TRBV7-2 with TRBJ1-3; D call uncertain. CDR1 is SGHTA, CDR2 FQGNSA, per germline. The CDR3 is made up of 14 amino acids. V was clipped by 2 bases and J by 4 bases, with 9 bases between them.

This clone was seen only once. The V gene is TRBV19, the J gene TRBJ1-2, with 7 bases identical to TRBD1. Germline CDR1 reads LNHDA; CDR2 reads SQIVND (reference sequence). This CDR3 spans 15 amino acids. The trim removed 3 bases at V and 0 bases at J, leaving 4 bases unmatched. In DNA form, the CDR3 reads TGTGCCAGTAGTATTTCTCAGGGGGCTAACTATGGCTACACCTTC. Its protein is CASSISQGANYGYTF.

J is TRBJ2-7 and V is TRBV6-5; D is perhaps TRBD1 or TRBD2 (5 bases each). The germline V gene encodes CDR1 MNHEY and CDR2 SVGAGI. V lost 2 bases and J lost 4, with 18 bases in between. The CDR3 is 16 residues long. This CDR3 is CASSYVGTVDRYEQYF. The CDR3 DNA follows: TGTGCCAGCAGTTACGTAGGGACGGTCGATAGATACGAGCAGTACTTC.

The chain uses TRBV30 and TRBJ2-4; TRBD2 agrees at 12 bases. Germline V CDR1 and CDR2: GTSNPN, SVGIG (reference sequence). CDR3 size: 17 residues. The V and J ends lost 0 bases and 8 bases, in that order; junction bases with no gene match: 11. In DNA, the CDR3 is TGTGCCTGGAGTGTAACTCGACTAGCGGGAGTAGATGACATTCAGTACTTC. Protein product: CAWSVTRLAGVDDIQYF.

This clone occurred many times. Other DNA sequences within the sample encode an identical CDR3. The gene calls are TRBV7-9 and TRBJ2-7; the D gene is possibly TRBD2 (6 bases). Germline CDR1 is SEHNR and CDR2 is FQNEAQ (reference sequence). CDR3 length: 13 amino acids. With 5 bases removed from V and 3 bases from J, the gap between germline ends came to 11 bases. CDR3 in amino acids: CASSLPGSYEQYV. In DNA, the CDR3 is TGTGCCAGCAGCCTTCCCGGGAGCTACGAGCAGTACGTC.

V gene TRBV7-8 combines with J gene TRBJ2-7; 15 bases match TRBD2. The CDR3 covers 18 residues. Looked up from germline, CDR1 is SGHVS and CDR2 is FQNEAQ. V was pared by 7 bases and J by 0 bases, with 10 bases of the junction left unmatched. The CDR3 is CASTTGLAGGSSSYEQYF. CDR3 bases: TGTGCCAGCACCACGGGACTAGCGGGGGGCTCGAGCTCCTACGAGCAGTACTTC.

The chain employs TRBV9 and TRBJ1-2; D is ambiguous. CDR3 length: 13 amino acids. Germline V CDR1 and CDR2: SGDLS, YYNGEE. V gave up 2 bases and J gave up 6 bases, with 11 bases separating them. This CDR3 is CASSVGWGDGYTF. The CDR3 bases are TGTGCCAGCAGCGTGGGTTGGGGAGATGGCTACACCTTC.

The chain is built from TRBV19 and TRBJ1-5; a weak D match, TRBD1 (5 bases). V gave up 6 bases and J gave up 6 bases, with 15 bases separating them. CDR1 is LNHDA and CDR2 is SQIVND in the germline V gene (reference sequence). This CDR3 has 14 residues. CDR3 amino acids: CASSTWGVRQPQHF. CDR3 bases: TGTGCCAGTAGCACCTGGGGGGTCCGTCAGCCCCAGCATTTT.

The table lists this clone with a few counts. V gene TRBV29-1 combines with J gene TRBJ1-5, with 11 positions matching TRBD1. CDR3 size: 14 residues. Germline CDR1 is SQVTM and CDR2 is ANQGSEA. V shed 4 bases and J 5 bases; nucleotides not matched to a gene: 4. The chain's CDR3 is CSVVTGQGDQPQHF. The CDR3, as DNA: TGCAGCGTTGTCACGGGACAGGGGGATCAGCCCCAGCATTTT. Full variable domain (outside the CDR3, taken from reference TRBV29-1 and TRBJ1-5): SAVISQKPSRDICQRGTSLTIQCQVDSQVTMMFWYRQQPGQSLTLIATANQGSEATYESGFVIDKFPISRPNLTFSTLTVSNMSPEDSSIYLCSVVTGQGDQPQHFGDGTRLSIL.

Within the sample, this clone is medium-sized. The V gene is TRBV5-4, the J gene TRBJ2-7; possible D gene TRBD1, 6 bases. This CDR3 comprises 13 residues. Trimming cost V 4 bases and J 0 bases, with 8 bases left between them. Germline-derived CDR1 and CDR2 are SGHNT and YYREEE (reference sequence). CDR3 nucleotides: TGTGCCAGCAGCCCCAGGGGCTCCTACGAGCAGTACGTC. Its translation: CASSPRGSYEQYV.

This chain links TRBV6-1 with TRBJ1-1, with TRBD1 matching over 9 bases. This CDR3 has 13 residues. The V and J ends lost 4 bases and 6 bases, in that order; junction bases with no gene match: 3. Germline V gene lookup returns CDR1 MNHNS and CDR2 SASEGT. The CDR3: CASSGDRGAEAFF. Written as DNA, the CDR3 is TGTGCCAGCAGTGGCGACAGGGGGGCTGAAGCTTTCTTT.

CDR3 residues: CASSIETGPVYEQYF. The CDR3 nucleotides read TGTGCCAGTAGTATAGAAACGGGACCCGTTTACGAGCAGTACTTC. The rearrangement uses TRBV19 and TRBJ2-7, with D perhaps TRBD1 or TRBD2 (5 bases each). CDR1 and CDR2 (germline): LNHDA, SQIVND (reference sequence). V dropped 0 bases and J dropped 4 bases, with 13 bases sitting between them. The CDR3 is 15 amino acids.

V and J are TRBV19 and TRBJ1-5, with a tentative D call TRBD1 (5 bases). The CDR3 is made up of 12 amino acids. V lost 8 bases and J 7 bases, leaving 12 bases between the germline ends. Germline V gene data show CDR1 as LNHDA and CDR2 as SQIVND (reference sequence). This CDR3 is CASEGPGQPQHF. The CDR3 nucleotides are TGTGCCAGTGAGGGGCCCGGCCAGCCCCAGCATTTT.

The rearrangement joins TRBV5-6 to TRBJ2-3; 8 bases agree with TRBD1. Trimming cost V 3 bases and J 4 bases; bases outside gene matches: 7. This CDR3 region has 15 residues. Per the germline V gene, CDR1 is SGHDT and CDR2 is YYEEEE. CDR3 protein: CASSSQQGAADTQYF. The CDR3 DNA reads as TGTGCCAGCAGCTCCCAGCAGGGGGCCGCAGATACGCAGTATTTT.